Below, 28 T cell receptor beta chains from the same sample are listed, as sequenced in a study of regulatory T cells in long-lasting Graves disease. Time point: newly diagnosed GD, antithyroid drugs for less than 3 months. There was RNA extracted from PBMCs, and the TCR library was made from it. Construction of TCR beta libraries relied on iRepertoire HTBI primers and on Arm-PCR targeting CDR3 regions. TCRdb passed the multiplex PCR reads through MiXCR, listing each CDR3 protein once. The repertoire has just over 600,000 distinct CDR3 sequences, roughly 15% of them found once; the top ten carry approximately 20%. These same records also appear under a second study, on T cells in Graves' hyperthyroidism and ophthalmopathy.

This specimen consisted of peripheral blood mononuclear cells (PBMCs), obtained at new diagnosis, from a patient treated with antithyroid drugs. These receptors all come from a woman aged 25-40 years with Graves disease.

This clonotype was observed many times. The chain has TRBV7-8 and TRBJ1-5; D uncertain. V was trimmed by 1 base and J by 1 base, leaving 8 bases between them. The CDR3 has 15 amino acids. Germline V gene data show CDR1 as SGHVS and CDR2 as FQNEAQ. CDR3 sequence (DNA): TGTGCCAGCAGCTTAGATAGTCAAAGCAATCAGCCCCAGCATTTT. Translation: CASSLDSQSNQPQHF.

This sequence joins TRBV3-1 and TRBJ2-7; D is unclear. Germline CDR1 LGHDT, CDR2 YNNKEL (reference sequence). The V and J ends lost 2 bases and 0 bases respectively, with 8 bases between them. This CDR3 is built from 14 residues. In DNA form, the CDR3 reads TGTGCCAGCAGCCAACGGGTAGCCTCCTACGAGCAGTACTTC. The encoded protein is CASSQRVASYEQYF.

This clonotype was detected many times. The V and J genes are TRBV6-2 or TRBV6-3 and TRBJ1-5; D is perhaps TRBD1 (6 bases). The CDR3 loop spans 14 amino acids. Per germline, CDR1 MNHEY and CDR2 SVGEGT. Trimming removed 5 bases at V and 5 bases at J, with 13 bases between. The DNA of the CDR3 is TGTGCCAGCAGTCCTCCGGGGGGGCATCAGCCCCAGCATTTT. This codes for CASSPPGGHQPQHF.

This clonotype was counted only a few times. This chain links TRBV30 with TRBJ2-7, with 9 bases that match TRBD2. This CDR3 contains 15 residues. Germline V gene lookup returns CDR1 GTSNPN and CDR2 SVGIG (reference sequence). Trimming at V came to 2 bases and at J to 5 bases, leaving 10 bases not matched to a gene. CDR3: CAWSWASGELHEQYF. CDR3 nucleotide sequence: TGTGCCTGGAGTTGGGCTAGCGGGGAGCTACACGAGCAGTACTTC.

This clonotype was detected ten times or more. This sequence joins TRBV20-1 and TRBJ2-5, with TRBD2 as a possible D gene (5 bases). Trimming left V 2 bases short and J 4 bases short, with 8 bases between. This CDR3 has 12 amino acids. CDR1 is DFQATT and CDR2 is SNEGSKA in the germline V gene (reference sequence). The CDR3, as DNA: TGCAGTGCTAGACAGGACTCAGAGACCCAGTACTTC. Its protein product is CSARQDSETQYF.

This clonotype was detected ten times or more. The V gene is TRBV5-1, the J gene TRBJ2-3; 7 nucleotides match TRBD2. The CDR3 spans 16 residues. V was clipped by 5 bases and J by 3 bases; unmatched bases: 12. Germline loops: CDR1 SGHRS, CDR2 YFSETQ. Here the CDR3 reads CASSHAGTIATDTQYF. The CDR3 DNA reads TGCGCCAGCAGTCACGCCGGGACTATCGCAACAGATACGCAGTATTTT.

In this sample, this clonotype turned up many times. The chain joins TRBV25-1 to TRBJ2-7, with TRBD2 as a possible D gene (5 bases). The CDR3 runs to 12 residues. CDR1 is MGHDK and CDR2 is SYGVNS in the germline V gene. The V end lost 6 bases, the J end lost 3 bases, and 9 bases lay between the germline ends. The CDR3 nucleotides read TGTGCCAGCAGGGGAGTAGGCTACGAGCAGTACTTC. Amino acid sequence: CASRGVGYEQYF.

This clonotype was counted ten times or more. The CDR3 bases are TGTGCCAGCAGTTCCCGGACGGTCAATGAGCAGTTCTTC. Its protein is CASSSRTVNEQFF. The chain uses TRBV12-3 or TRBV12-4 and TRBJ2-1, with D unresolved. This CDR3 spans 13 amino acids. The V end lost 4 bases, the J end lost 6 bases, and 10 bases lay between the germline ends.

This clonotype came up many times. CDR3 sequence: CASSVQGLGNSPLHF. The CDR3 region has the DNA TGTGCCAGCAGTGTCCAGGGCTTGGGGAATTCACCCCTCCACTTT. The chain combines TRBV2 with TRBJ1-6; D possibly corresponds to TRBD1 (5 bases). Per germline, CDR1 SNHLY and CDR2 FYNNEI. With 4 bases removed from V and 7 bases from J, the gap between germline ends came to 14 bases. This CDR3 comprises 15 residues.

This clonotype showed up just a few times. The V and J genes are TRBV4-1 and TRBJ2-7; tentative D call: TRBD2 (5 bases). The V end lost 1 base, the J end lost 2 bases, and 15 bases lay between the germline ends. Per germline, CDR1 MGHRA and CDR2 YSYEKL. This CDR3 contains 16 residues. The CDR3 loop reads CASSQVGPGLTYEQYF. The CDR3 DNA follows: TGCGCCAGCAGCCAAGTAGGACCTGGACTTACCTACGAGCAGTACTTC.

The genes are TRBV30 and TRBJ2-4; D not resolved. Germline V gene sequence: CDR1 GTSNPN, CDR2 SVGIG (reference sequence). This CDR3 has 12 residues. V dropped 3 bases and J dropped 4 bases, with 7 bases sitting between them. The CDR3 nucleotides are TGTGCCTGGAGACCGCTAAAAAACATTCAGTACTTC. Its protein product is CAWRPLKNIQYF.

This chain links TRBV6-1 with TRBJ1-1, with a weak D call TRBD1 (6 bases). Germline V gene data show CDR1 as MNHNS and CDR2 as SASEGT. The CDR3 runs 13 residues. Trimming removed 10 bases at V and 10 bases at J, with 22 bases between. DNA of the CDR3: TGTGCCACCTCGGAGAACAGGGAACGGGTAGCTTTCTTT. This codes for CATSENRERVAFF.

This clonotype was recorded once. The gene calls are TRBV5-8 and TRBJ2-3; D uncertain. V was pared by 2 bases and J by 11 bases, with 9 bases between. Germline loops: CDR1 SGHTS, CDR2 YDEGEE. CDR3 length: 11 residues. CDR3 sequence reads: CASSFPPEQYF. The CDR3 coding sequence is TGTGCCAGCAGCTTCCCCCCCGAGCAGTATTTT.

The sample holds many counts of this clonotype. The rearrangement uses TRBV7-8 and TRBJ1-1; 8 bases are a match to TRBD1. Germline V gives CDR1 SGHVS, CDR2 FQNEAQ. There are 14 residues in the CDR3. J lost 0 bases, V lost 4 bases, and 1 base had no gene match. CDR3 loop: CASSWGQVNTEAFF. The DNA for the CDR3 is TGTGCCAGCAGCTGGGGACAGGTGAACACTGAAGCTTTCTTT.

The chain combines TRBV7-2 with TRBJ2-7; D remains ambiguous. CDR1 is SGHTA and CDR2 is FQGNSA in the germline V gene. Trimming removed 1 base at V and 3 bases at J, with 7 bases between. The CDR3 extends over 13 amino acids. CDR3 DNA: TGTGCCAGCAGCTTAGGAGCTGTCTACGAGCAGTACTTC. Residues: CASSLGAVYEQYF. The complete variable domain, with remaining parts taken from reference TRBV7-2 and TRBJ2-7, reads GAGVSQSPSNKVTEKGKDVELRCDPISGHTALYWYRQSLGQGLEFLIYFQGNSAPDKSGLPSDRFSAERTGGSVSTLTIQRTQQEDSAVYLCASSLGAVYEQYFGPGTRLTVT.

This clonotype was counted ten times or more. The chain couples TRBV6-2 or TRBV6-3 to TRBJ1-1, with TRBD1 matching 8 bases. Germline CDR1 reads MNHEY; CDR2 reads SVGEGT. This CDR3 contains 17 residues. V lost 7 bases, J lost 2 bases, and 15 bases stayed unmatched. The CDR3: CASKPVRTGLANTEAFF. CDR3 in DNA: TGTGCCAGCAAACCCGTCCGGACAGGGCTCGCTAACACTGAAGCTTTCTTT.

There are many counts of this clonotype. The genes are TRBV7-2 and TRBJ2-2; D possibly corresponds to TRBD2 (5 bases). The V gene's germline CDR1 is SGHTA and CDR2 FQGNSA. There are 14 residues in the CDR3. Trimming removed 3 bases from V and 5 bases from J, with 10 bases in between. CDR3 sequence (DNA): TGTGCCAGCAGCTTCTACGGGATGACCGGGGAGCTGTTTTTT. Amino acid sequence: CASSFYGMTGELFF.

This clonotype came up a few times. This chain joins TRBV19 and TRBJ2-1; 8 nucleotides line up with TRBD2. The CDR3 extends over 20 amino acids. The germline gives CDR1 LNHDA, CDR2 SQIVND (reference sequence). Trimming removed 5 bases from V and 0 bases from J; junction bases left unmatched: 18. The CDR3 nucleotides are TGTGCCAGTAGTTCGCGTTTGACAGCGGGAGTCAGTGCCTCCTACAATGAGCAGTTCTTC. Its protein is CASSSRLTAGVSASYNEQFF.

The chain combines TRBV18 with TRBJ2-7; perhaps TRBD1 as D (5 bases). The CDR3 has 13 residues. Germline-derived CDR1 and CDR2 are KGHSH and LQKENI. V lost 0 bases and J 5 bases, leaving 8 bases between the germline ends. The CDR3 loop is CASSPPLGDEQYF. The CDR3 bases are TGTGCCAGCTCACCACCCCTAGGGGACGAGCAGTACTTC.

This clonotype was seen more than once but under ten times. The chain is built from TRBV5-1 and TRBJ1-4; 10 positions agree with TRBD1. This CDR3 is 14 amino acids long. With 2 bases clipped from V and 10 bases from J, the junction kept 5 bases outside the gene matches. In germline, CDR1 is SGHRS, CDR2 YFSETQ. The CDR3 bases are TGCGCCAGCAGCTTCGGACAGGGGGTTGGAAAACTGTTTTTT. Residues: CASSFGQGVGKLFF. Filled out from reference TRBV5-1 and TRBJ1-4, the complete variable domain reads KAGVTQTPRYLIKTRGQQVTLSCSPISGHRSVSWYQQTPGQGLQFLFEYFSETQRNKGNFPGRFSGRQFSNSRSEMNVSTLELGDSALYLCASSFGQGVGKLFFGSGTQLSVL.

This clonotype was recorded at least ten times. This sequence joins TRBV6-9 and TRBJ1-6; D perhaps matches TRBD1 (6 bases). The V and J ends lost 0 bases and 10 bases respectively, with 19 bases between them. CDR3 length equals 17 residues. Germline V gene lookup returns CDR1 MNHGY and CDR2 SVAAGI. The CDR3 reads CASSYSVKEQGESPLHF. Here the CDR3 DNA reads TGTGCCAGCAGTTATTCCGTAAAAGAACAGGGAGAATCACCCCTCCACTTT.

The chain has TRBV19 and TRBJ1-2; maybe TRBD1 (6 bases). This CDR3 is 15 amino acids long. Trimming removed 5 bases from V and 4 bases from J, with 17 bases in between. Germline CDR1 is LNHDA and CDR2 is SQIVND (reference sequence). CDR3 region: CASSGGPDSLYGYTF. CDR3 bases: TGTGCCAGTAGTGGGGGGCCGGACAGCCTCTATGGCTACACCTTC.

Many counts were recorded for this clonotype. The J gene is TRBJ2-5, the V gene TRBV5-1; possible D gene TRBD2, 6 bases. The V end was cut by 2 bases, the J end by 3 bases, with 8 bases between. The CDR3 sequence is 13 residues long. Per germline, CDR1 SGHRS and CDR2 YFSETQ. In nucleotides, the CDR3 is TGCGCCAGCAGCTTCGGGGGTGAAGAGACCCAGTACTTC. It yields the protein CASSFGGEETQYF.

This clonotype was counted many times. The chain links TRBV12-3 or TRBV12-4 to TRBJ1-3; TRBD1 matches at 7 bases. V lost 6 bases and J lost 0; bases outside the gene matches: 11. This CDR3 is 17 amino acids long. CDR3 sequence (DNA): TGTGCCAGCAGCCCCTGGAGGGGGCGAAACTCTGGAAACACCATATATTTT. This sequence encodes CASSPWRGRNSGNTIYF.

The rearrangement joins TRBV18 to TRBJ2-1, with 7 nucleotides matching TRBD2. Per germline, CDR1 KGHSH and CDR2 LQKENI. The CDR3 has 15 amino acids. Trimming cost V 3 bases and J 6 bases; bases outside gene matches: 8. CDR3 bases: TGTGCCAGCTCACCCAGGACTAGTCGGGGCAATGAGCAGTTCTTC. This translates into CASSPRTSRGNEQFF.

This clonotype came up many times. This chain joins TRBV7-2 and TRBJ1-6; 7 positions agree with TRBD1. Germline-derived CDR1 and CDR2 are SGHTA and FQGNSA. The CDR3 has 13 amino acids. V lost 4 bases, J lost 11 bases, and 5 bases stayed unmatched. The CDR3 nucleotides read TGTGCCAGCAGCTCCGACAGGGTAACACCCCTCCACTTT. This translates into CASSSDRVTPLHF. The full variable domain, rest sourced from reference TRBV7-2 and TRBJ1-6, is GAGVSQSPSNKVTEKGKDVELRCDPISGHTALYWYRQSLGQGLEFLIYFQGNSAPDKSGLPSDRFSAERTGGSVSTLTIQRTQQEDSAVYLCASSSDRVTPLHFGNGTRLTVT.

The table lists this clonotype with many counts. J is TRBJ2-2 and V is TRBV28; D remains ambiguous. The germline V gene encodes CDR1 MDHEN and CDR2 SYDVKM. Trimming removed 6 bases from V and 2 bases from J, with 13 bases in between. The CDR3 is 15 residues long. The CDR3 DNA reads TGTGCCAGCAGCCTTACCACCTTCAACACCGGGGAGCTGTTTTTT. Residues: CASSLTTFNTGELFF.

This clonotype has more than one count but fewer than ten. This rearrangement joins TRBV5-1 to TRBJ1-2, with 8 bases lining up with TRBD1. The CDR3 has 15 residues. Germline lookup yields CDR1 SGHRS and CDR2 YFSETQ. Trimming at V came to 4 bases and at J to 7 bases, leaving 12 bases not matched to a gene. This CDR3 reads CASSLTGDERGGYTF. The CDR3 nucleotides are TGCGCCAGCAGCCTGACAGGGGACGAGAGGGGTGGCTACACCTTC.